This is a list of T cell receptor beta chains from one sample in a study of human T cells and chemical hapten exposure. TCRdb independently ran MiXCR on the RACE reads; one entry per CDR3 protein. The data contain some 93,000 distinct CDR3 sequences, about 8.6% of them seen just once; the ten biggest clones take up about 3.1%. Sequencing was performed on whole blood. The receptors derive from a female donor in good health. Some clones in this sample may be carry-over from other donors' samples. Both conserved end residues are part of each CDR3. A D gene is named only where the DNA matches it firmly. Only some rows state a clone size, as once, few, many or a class for expanded clones.

V gene	J gene	D gene	clone size	CDR3 protein	CDR3 DNA
TRBV30	TRBJ1-2	NA	NA	CAWSPRAPRVYGYTF	TGTGCCTGGAGTCCCCGGGCCCCCCGGGTCTATGGCTACACCTTC
TRBV6-1	TRBJ2-2	TRBD2	few	CASSEWTRSDGELFF	TGTGCCAGCAGTGAATGGACTAGAAGTGACGGGGAGCTGTTTTTT
TRBV5-4	TRBJ2-1	TRBD2	many	CASTPGGGRNEQFF	TGTGCCAGCACCCCTGGCGGGGGGCGAAATGAGCAGTTCTTC
TRBV29-1	TRBJ2-1	TRBD2	many	CSAPTSGRENEQFF	TGCAGCGCCCCTACTAGCGGGAGGGAAAATGAGCAGTTCTTC
TRBV7-8	TRBJ2-1	TRBD1	NA	CASSRDRANNEQFF	TGTGCCAGCAGCCGGGACAGGGCGAACAATGAGCAGTTCTTC
TRBV7-3	TRBJ1-2	NA	NA	CASSLYVDREDGYTF	TGTGCCAGCAGCTTATATGTGGATAGGGAGGATGGCTACACCTTC
TRBV7-2	TRBJ2-5	TRBD2	few	CASCRAAGGLETQYF	TGTGCCAGCTGCCGGGCAGCGGGAGGGTTAGAGACCCAGTACTTC
TRBV5-1	TRBJ2-5	TRBD1	few	CASRSQPGQGGQYF	TGCGCCAGCAGATCTCAACCGGGACAGGGCGGCCAGTACTTC
TRBV12-3/TRBV12-4	TRBJ1-5	NA	few	CASSPLNQPQHF	TGTGCCAGCAGTCCTCTCAATCAGCCCCAGCATTTT
TRBV10-3	TRBJ1-1	NA	NA	CAISGRGTNTEAFF	TGTGCCATCAGTGGTAGGGGGACGAACACTGAAGCTTTCTTT
TRBV2	TRBJ1-1	NA	NA	CASSLESALNTEAFF	TGTGCCAGCAGTCTTGAGTCGGCGTTGAACACTGAAGCTTTCTTT
TRBV12-3/TRBV12-4	TRBJ1-2	TRBD1	many	CASSLQGADYGYTF	TGTGCCAGCAGTTTACAGGGGGCTGACTATGGCTACACCTTC
TRBV6-5	TRBJ2-3	NA	NA	CASSSAGRGDTQYF	TGTGCCAGCAGTTCCGCTGGGAGGGGGGATACGCAGTATTTT
TRBV20-1	TRBJ2-7	NA	many	CSARAGRISYEQYF	TGCAGTGCTAGAGCCGGACGTATCTCCTACGAGCAGTACTTC
TRBV20-1	TRBJ2-5	TRBD1	many	CSARQDRDQETQYF	TGCAGTGCTAGGCAAGACAGGGATCAAGAGACCCAGTACTTC
TRBV13	TRBJ2-7	TRBD2	NA	CASSLRLAGLNEQYF	TGTGCCAGCAGCCTAAGACTAGCGGGATTAAACGAGCAGTACTTC
TRBV2	TRBJ2-1	TRBD1	many	CASIGTGRNEQFF	TGTGCCAGCATAGGGACAGGGCGGAATGAGCAGTTCTTC
TRBV7-2	TRBJ2-7	NA	few	CASSPARDGSYEQYF	TGTGCCAGCAGCCCGGCTCGGGACGGTTCCTACGAGCAGTACTTC
TRBV12-3/TRBV12-4	TRBJ2-5	TRBD1	NA	CASSPPTGGEETQYF	TGTGCCAGCAGTCCCCCGACAGGGGGCGAAGAGACCCAGTACTTC
TRBV7-2	TRBJ1-2	NA	NA	CASSLEVLYGYTF	TGTGCCAGCAGCTTAGAGGTCCTCTATGGCTACACCTTC
TRBV15	TRBJ2-1	TRBD2	few	CATRTTSGSDWNEQFF	TGTGCCACCAGAACGACTAGCGGGAGCGACTGGAATGAGCAGTTCTTC
TRBV5-1	TRBJ2-1	TRBD2	few	CASSLGLAGGPYNEQFF	TGCGCCAGCAGCTTGGGACTAGCGGGAGGGCCGTACAATGAGCAGTTCTTC
TRBV27	TRBJ2-2	NA	NA	CASSFSPTTGELFF	TGTGCCAGCAGTTTCTCTCCCACCACCGGGGAGCTGTTTTTT
TRBV6-6	TRBJ1-2	NA	many	CASSYDTLYGYTF	TGTGCCAGCAGCTACGACACCCTCTATGGCTACACCTTC